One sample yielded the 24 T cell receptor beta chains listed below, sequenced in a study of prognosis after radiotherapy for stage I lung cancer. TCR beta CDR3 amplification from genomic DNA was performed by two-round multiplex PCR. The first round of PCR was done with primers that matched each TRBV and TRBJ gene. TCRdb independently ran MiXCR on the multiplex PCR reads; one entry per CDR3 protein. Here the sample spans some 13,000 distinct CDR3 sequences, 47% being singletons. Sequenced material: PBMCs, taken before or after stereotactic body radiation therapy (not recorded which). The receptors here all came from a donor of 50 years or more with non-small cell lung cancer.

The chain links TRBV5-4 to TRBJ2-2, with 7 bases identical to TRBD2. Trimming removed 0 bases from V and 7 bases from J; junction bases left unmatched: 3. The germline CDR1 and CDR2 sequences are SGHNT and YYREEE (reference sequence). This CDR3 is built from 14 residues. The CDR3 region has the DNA TGTGCCAGCAGCTTGGAGCGGGGTTTCGGGGAGCTGTTTTTT. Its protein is CASSLERGFGELFF.

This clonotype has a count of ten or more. CDR3: CSAGFLDNEQFF. The CDR3, as DNA: TGCAGTGCTGGTTTTCTCGACAATGAGCAGTTCTTC. The V call is TRBV20-1, the J call TRBJ2-1; the D is unclear. The CDR3 covers 12 residues. V was pared by 5 bases and J by 5 bases, with 10 bases between. Per germline, CDR1 DFQATT and CDR2 SNEGSKA (reference sequence).

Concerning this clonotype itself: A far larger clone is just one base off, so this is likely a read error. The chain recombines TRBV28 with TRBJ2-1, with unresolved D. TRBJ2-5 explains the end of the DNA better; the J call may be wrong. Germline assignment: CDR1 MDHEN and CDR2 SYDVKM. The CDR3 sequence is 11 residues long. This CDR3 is CASIFGETQYF. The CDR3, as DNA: TGTGCCAGCATTTTCGGCGAGACCCAGTACTTC.

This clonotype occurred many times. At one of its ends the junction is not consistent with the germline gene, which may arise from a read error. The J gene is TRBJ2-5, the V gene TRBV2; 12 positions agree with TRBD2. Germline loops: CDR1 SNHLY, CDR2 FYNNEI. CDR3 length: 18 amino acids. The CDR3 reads CASSGSTSGRDPREPQYF. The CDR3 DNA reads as TGTGCCAGCAGCGGCTCGACTAGCGGGAGAGACCCAAGAGAGCCCCAGTACTTC.

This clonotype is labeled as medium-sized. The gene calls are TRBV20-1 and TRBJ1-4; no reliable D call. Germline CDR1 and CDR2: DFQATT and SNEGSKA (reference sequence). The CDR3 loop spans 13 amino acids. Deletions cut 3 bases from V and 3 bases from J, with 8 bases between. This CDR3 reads CSASTGANEKLFF. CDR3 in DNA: TGCAGTGCTAGTACCGGAGCTAATGAAAAACTGTTTTTT.

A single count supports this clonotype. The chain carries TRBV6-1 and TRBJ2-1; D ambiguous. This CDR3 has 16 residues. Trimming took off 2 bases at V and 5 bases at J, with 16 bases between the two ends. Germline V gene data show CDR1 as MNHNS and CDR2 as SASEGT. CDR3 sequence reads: CASSEFEGPPNNEQFF. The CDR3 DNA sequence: TGTGCCAGCAGTGAATTCGAAGGACCCCCCAACAATGAGCAGTTCTTC.

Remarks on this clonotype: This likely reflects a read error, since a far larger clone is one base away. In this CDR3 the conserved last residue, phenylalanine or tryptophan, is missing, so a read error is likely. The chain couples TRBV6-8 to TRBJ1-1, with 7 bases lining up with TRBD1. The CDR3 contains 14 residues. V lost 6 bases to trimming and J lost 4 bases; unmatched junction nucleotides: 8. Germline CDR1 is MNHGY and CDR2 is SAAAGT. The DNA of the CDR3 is TGTGCCAGCAGGAGGGACAGAGGGAGCACTGAAGCTTTCTCT. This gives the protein CASRRDRGSTEAFS.

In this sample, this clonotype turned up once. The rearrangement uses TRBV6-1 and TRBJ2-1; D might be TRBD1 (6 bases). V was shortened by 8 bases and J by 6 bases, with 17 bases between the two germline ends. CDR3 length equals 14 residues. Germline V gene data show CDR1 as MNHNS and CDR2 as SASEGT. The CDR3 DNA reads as TGTGCCAGCGATATACAGGGATCAAGCAATGAGCAGTTCTTC. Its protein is CASDIQGSSNEQFF.

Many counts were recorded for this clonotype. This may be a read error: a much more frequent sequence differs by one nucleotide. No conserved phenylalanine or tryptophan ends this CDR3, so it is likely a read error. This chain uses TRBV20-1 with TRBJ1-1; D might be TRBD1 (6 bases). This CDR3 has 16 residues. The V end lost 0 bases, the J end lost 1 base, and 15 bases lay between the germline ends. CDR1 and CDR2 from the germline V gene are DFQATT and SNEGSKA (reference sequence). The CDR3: CSARDPQGSRNTEAFL. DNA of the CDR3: TGCAGTGCTAGAGATCCACAGGGTTCACGGAACACTGAAGCTTTCCTT.

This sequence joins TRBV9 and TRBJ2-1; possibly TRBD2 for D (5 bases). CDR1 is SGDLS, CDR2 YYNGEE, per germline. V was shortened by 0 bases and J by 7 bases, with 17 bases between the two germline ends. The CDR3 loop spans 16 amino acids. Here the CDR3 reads CASSVGKRELLNEQFF. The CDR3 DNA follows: TGTGCCAGCAGCGTAGGTAAGAGGGAGCTCCTAAATGAGCAGTTCTTC.

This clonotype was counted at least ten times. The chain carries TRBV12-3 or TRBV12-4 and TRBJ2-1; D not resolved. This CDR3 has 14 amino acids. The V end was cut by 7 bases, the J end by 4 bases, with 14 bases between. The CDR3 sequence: CASIPPGGYNEQFF. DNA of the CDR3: TGTGCCAGCATCCCCCCCGGCGGTTACAATGAGCAGTTCTTC.

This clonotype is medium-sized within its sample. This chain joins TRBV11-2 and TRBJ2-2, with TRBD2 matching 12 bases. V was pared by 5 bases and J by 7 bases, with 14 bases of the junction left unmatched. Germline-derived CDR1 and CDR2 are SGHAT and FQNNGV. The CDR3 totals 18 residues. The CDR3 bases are TGTGCCAGCAGCCCTAGTCTGACTAGCGGGAGATCCGGCGGGGAGCTGTTTTTT. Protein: CASSPSLTSGRSGGELFF.

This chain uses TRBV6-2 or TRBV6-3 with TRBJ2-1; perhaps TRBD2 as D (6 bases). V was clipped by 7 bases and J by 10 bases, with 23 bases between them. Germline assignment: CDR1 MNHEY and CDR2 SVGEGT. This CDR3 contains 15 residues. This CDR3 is CASTTGPAGHREQFF. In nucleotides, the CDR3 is TGTGCCAGCACAACGGGACCAGCGGGCCATCGCGAGCAGTTCTTC.

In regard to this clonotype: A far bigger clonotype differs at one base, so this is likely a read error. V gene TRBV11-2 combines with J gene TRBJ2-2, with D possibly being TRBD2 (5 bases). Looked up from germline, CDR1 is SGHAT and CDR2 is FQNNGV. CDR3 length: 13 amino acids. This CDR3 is CASSLEGAGELLF. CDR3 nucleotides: TGTGCCAGCAGCTTAGAAGGAGCCGGGGAGCTGCTTTTT. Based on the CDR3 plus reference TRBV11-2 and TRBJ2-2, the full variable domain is EAGVAQSPRYKIIEKRQSVAFWCNPISGHATLYWYQQILGQGPKLLIQFQNNGVVDDSQLPKDRFSAERLKGVDSTLKIQPAKLEDSAVYLCASSLEGAGELLFGEGSRLTVL.

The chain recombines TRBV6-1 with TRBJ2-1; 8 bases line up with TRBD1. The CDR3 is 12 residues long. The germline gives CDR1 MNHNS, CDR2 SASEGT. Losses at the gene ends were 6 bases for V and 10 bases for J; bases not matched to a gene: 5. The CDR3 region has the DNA TGTGCCAGCAGGGAGACAGGGGACGAGCAGTTCTTC. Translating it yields CASRETGDEQFF.

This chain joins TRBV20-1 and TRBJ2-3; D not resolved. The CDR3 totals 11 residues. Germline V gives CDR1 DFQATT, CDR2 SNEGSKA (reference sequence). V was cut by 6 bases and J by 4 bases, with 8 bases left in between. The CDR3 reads CSAETSDTQYF. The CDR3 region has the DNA TGCAGTGCGGAGACGTCAGATACGCAGTATTTT.

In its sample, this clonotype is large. CDR3 in amino acids: CASSREPGGTQYF. Here the CDR3 DNA reads TGTGCCAGCAGCCGAGAACCCGGGGGGACGCAGTATTTT. This chain links TRBV11-2 with TRBJ2-3, with 7 bases matching TRBD2. Trimming cost V 5 bases and J 9 bases; bases outside gene matches: 8. The length of the CDR3 is 13 residues. Germline CDR1 and CDR2: SGHAT and FQNNGV.

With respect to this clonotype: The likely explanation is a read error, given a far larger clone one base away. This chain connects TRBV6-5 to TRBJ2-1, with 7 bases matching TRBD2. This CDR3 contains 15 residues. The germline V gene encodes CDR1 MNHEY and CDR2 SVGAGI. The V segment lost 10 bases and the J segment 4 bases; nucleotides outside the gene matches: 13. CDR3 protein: CAITLGAGAYNEQFF. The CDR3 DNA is TGTGCCATCACTCTAGGGGCGGGAGCATACAATGAGCAGTTCTTC.

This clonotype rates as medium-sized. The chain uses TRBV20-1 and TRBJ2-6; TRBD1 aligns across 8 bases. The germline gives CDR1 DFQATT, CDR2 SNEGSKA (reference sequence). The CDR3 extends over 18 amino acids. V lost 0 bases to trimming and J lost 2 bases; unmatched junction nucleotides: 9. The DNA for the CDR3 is TGCAGTGCTAGAGATCCTGCCCAGGGGGCTGCTGGGGCCAACGTCCTGACTTTC. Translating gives CSARDPAQGAAGANVLTF.

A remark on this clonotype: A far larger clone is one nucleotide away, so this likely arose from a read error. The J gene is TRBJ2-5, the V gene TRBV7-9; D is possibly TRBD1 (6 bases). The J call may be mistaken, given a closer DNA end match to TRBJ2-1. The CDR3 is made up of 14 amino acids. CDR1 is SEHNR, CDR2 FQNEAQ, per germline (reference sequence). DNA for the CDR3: TGTGCCAGCAGCGACCGGGACACGGACAATGAGCAGTTCTTC. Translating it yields CASSDRDTDNEQFF.

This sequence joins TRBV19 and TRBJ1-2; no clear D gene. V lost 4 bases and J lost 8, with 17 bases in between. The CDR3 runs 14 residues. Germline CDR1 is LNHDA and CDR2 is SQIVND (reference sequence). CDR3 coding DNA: TGTGCCAGTAGTAGAAACCGGCAGGCCGAAGGCTACACCTTC. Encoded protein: CASSRNRQAEGYTF.

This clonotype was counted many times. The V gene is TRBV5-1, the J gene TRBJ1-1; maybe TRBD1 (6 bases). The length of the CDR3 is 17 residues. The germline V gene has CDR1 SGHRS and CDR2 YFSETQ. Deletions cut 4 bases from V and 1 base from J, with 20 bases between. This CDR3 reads CASSATGQLMANTEAFF. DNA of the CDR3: TGCGCCAGCAGCGCCACAGGACAGCTGATGGCGAACACTGAAGCTTTCTTT.

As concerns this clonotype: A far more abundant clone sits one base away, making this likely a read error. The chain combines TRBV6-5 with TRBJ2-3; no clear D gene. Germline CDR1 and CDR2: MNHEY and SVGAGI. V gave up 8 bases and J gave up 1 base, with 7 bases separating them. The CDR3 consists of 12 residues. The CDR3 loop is CASDSGTDTQYF. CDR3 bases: TGTGCCAGCGATTCAGGCACAGATACGCAGTATTTT.

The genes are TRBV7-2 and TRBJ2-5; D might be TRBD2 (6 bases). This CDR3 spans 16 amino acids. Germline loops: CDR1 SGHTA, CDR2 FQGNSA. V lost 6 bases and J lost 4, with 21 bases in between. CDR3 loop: CASRFLSTGAGETQYF. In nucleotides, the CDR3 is TGTGCCAGCAGATTTCTTTCTACGGGAGCGGGAGAGACCCAGTACTTC.